The next 8 T cell receptor beta chains were all read from a single sample in a study of Graves' ophthalmopathy and Graves' hyperthyroidism. Using RNA transcripts, the TCR beta CDR3 regions were amplified. Second-round multiplex PCR came after a first-round RT-PCR that employed HTBI primers. TCRdb re-called the multiplex PCR reads with MiXCR, one entry per CDR3 protein. The data hold about 640,000 distinct CDR3 sequences, with 35% to 50% observed a single time. The sequenced sample was peripheral blood. The receptors were gathered from an adult man with Graves' ophthalmopathy.

The chain is built from TRBV6-6 and TRBJ1-2, with D maybe TRBD1 (6 bases). Germline CDR1 MNHNY, CDR2 SVGAGI (reference sequence). The CDR3 totals 13 residues. V lost 0 bases to trimming and J lost 7 bases, with 9 bases between them. CDR3 in DNA: TGTGCCAGCAGTTACTCGACGGGGGCTGGCTACACCTTC. This sequence encodes CASSYSTGAGYTF.

This clonotype was observed many times. The V call is TRBV2, the J call TRBJ1-1; D unclear. The V and J ends lost 2 bases and 0 bases respectively, with 10 bases between them. CDR1 is SNHLY and CDR2 is FYNNEI in the germline V gene. The CDR3 extends over 15 amino acids. CDR3 bases: TGTGCCAGCAGTGAATCGGAGGGCTTGAACACTGAAGCTTTCTTT. This encodes CASSESEGLNTEAFF. Filled out from reference TRBV2 and TRBJ1-1, the complete variable domain reads EPEVTQTPSHQVTQMGQEVILRCVPISNHLYFYWYRQILGQKVEFLVSFYNNEISEKSEIFDDQFSVERPDGSNFTLKIRSTKLEDSAMYFCASSESEGLNTEAFFGQGTRLTVV.

The rearrangement links TRBV10-2 to TRBJ1-2; no firm D call. Germline V CDR1 and CDR2: WSHSY, SAAADI. There are 15 residues in the CDR3. Trimming left V 8 bases short and J 0 bases short, with 16 bases between. For the CDR3, the DNA is TGCGCCAGCTTGGGTTCTGTCGGCCCTAACTATGGCTACACCTTC. This encodes CASLGSVGPNYGYTF.

This clonotype showed up many times. The chain joins TRBV7-9 to TRBJ2-7; TRBD1 is a possible D gene (6 bases). This CDR3 has 15 amino acids. The V end was cut by 2 bases, the J end by 2 bases, with 13 bases between. Germline V CDR1 and CDR2: SEHNR, FQNEAQ (reference sequence). CDR3 DNA: TGTGCCAGCAGCTTATCCGGTAGGGACACCTACGAGCAGTACTTC. Its protein product is CASSLSGRDTYEQYF.

Only a few counts were recorded for this clonotype. The chain joins TRBV2 to TRBJ2-7; 11 nucleotides agree with TRBD1. Losses at the gene ends were 11 bases for V and 4 bases for J; bases not matched to a gene: 4. The CDR3 has 12 residues. CDR1 is SNHLY and CDR2 is FYNNEI in the germline V gene. For the CDR3, the DNA is TGTGCCGGGGGACAGGGGGGGTACGAGCAGTACTTC. It codes for CAGGQGGYEQYF.

Comment on this clonotype: Given a much more abundant clone one base away, this may be a read error. The V call is TRBV2, the J call TRBJ2-2, with D unresolved. The CDR3 totals 15 residues. The V gene's germline CDR1 is SNHLY and CDR2 FYNNEI. V gave up 3 bases and J gave up 7 bases, with 15 bases separating them. The CDR3 sequence: CASSEVGPSRGELFF. The CDR3, as DNA: TGTGCCAGCAGTGAGGTAGGGCCAAGCCGCGGGGAGCTGTTTTTT.

Note on this clonotype: A much larger clonotype is one base distant, so this may be a read error. The J gene is TRBJ2-7, the V gene TRBV10-3, with TRBD2 matching 12 bases. Trimming cost V 3 bases and J 6 bases; bases outside gene matches: 0. The CDR3 is 13 amino acids. CDR1 and CDR2 from the germline V gene are ENHRY and SYGVKD. CDR3 DNA sequence: TGTGCCATCAGTGAACTAGCGGGAGGCGAGCAGTACTTC. It translates to CAISELAGGEQYF.

The chain carries TRBV12-3 or TRBV12-4 and TRBJ2-2; D call uncertain. CDR3 length equals 13 residues. Trimming shortened V by 3 bases and J by 2 bases, and 4 bases separated the two germline ends. Written as DNA, the CDR3 is TGTGCCAGCAGTTTTCCCAACACCGGGGAGCTGTTTTTT. As protein: CASSFPNTGELFF.